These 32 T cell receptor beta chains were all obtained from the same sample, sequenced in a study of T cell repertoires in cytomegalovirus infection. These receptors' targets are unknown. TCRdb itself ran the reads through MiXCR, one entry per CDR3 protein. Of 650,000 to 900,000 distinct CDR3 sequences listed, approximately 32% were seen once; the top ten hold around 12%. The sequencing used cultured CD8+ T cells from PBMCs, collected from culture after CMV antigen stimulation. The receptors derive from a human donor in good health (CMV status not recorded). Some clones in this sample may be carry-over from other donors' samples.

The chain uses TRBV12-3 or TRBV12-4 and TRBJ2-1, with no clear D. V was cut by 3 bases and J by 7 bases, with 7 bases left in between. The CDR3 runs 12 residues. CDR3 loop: CASSFVWNEQFF. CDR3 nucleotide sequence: TGTGCCAGCAGTTTCGTTTGGAATGAGCAGTTCTTC.

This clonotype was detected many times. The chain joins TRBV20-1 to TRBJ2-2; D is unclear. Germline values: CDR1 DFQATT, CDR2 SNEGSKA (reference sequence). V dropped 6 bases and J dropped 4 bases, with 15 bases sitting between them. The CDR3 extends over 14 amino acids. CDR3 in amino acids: CSASAVPGTGELFF. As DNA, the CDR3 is TGCAGTGCGTCGGCGGTCCCGGGCACCGGGGAGCTGTTTTTT.

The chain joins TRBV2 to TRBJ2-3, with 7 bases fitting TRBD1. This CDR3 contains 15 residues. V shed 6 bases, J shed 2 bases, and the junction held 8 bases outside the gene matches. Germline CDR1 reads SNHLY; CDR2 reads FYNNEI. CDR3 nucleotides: TGTGCCAGCAGACTTACAGGGGTCGACACAGATACGCAGTATTTT. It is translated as CASRLTGVDTDTQYF.

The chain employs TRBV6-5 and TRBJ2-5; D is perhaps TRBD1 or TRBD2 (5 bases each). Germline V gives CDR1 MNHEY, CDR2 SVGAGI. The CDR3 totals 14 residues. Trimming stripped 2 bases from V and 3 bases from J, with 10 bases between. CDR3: CASSYGGREETQYF. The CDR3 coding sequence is TGTGCCAGCAGTTACGGGGGTCGGGAAGAGACCCAGTACTTC.

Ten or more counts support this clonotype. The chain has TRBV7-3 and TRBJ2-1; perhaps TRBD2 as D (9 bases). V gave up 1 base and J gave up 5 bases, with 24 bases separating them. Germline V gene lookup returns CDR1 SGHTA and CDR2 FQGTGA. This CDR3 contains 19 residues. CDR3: CASSLSGQGSLAGNNEQFF. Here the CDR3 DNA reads TGTGCCAGCAGCTTAAGTGGACAGGGAAGCCTAGCGGGGAACAATGAGCAGTTCTTC. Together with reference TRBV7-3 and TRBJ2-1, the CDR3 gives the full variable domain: GAGVSQTPSNKVTEKGKYVELRCDPISGHTALYWYRQSLGQGPEFLIYFQGTGAADDSGLPNDRFFAVRPEGSVSTLKIQRTERGDSAVYLCASSLSGQGSLAGNNEQFFGPGTRLTVL.

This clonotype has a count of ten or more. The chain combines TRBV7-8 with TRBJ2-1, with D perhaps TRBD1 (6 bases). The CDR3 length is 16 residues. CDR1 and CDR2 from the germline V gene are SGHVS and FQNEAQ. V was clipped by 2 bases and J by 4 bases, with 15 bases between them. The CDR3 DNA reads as TGTGCCAGCAGCTTATCAGGGGCTCCCGTTTACAATGAGCAGTTCTTC. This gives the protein CASSLSGAPVYNEQFF.

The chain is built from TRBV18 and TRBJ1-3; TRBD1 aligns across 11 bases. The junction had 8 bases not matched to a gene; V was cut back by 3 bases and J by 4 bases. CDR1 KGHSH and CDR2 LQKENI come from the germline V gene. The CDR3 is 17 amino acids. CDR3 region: CASSPRTGGEEGNTIYF. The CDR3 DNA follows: TGTGCCAGCTCACCGCGGACAGGGGGCGAAGAGGGAAACACCATATATTTT.

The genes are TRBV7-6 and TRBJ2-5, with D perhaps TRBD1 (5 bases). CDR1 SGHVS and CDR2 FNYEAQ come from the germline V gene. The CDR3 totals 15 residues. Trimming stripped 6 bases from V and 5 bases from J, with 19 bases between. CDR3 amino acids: CASRDPQGLEETQYF. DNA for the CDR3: TGTGCCAGCAGAGATCCCCAGGGTCTGGAGGAGACCCAGTACTTC.

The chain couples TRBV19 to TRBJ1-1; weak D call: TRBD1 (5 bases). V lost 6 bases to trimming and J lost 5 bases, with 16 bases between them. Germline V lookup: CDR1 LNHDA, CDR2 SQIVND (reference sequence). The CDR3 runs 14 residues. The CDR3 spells CASSEDGGVTEAFF. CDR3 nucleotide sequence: TGTGCCAGTAGCGAAGACGGGGGGGTTACTGAAGCTTTCTTT.

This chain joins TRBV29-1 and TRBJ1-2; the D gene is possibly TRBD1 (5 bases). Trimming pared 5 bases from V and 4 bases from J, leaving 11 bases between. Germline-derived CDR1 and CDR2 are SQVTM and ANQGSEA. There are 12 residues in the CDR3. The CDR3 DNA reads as TGCAGCGTTTCGGGGCCCAGCTATGGCTACACCTTC. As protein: CSVSGPSYGYTF.

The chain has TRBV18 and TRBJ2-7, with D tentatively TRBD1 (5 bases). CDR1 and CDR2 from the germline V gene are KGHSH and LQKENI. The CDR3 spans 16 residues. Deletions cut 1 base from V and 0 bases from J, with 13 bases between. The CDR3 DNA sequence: TGTGCCAGCTCACCACTCGAGACAGCCACCTCCTACGAGCAGTACTTC. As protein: CASSPLETATSYEQYF.

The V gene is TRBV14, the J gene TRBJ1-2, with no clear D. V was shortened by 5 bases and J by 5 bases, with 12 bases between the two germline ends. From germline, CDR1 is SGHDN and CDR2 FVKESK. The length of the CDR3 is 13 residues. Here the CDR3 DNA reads TGTGCCAGCAGCTCTGGACCTGAATATGGCTACACCTTC. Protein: CASSSGPEYGYTF.

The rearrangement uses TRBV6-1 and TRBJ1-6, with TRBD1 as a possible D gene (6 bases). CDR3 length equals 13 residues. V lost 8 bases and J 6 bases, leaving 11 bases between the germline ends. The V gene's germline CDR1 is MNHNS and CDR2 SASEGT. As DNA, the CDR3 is TGTGCCAGCCAGGACAGATCTAATTCACCCCTCCACTTT. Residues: CASQDRSNSPLHF.

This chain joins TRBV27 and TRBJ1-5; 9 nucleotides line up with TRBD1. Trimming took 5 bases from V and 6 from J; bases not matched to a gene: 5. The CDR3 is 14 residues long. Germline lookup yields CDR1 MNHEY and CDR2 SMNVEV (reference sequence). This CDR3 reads CASSPGTGFQPQHF. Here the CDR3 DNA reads TGTGCCAGCAGTCCGGGGACAGGGTTTCAGCCCCAGCATTTT.

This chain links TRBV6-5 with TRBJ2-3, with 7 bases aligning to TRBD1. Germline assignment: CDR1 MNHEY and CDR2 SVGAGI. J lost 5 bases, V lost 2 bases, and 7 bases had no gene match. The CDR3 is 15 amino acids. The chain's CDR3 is CASSYSYTGEDTQYF. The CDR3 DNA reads TGTGCCAGCAGTTACAGTTACACAGGGGAAGATACGCAGTATTTT.

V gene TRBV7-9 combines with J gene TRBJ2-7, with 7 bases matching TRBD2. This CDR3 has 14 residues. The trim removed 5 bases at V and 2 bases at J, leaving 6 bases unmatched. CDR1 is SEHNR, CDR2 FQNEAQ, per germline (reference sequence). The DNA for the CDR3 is TGTGCCAGCAGCCCCCCCGGACTAGCCTACGAGCAGTACTTC. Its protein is CASSPPGLAYEQYF.

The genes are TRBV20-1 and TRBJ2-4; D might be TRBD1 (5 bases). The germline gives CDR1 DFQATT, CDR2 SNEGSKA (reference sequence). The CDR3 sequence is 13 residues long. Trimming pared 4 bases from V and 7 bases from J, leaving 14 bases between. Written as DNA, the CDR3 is TGCAGTGCTAACGCAGGGAAGGAGAACATTCAGTACTTC. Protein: CSANAGKENIQYF.

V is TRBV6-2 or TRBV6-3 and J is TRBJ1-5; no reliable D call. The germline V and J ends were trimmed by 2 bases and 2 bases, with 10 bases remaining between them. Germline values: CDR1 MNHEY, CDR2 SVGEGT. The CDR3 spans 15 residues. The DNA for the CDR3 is TGTGCCAGCAGTTACCGATGGAGCGGCAATCAGCCCCAGCATTTT. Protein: CASSYRWSGNQPQHF.

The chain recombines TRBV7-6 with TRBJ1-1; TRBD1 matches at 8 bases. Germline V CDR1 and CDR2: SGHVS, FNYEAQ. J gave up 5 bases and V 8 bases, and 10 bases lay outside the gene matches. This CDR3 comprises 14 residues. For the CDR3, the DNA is TGTGCCAGCCTTTCCGGGACAGGCTATACTGAAGCTTTCTTT. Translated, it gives CASLSGTGYTEAFF. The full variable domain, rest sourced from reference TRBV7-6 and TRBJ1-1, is GAGVSQSPRYKVTKRGQDVALRCDPISGHVSLYWYRQALGQGPEFLTYFNYEAQQDKSGLPNDRFSAERPEGSISTLTIQRTEQRDSAMYRCASLSGTGYTEAFFGQGTRLTVV.

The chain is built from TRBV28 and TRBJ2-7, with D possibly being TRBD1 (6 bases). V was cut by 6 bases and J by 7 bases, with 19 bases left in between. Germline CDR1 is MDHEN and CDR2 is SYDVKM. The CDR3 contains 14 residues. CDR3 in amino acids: CASRAGSGAQEQYV. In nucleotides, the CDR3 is TGTGCCAGCAGAGCCGGGTCAGGGGCTCAAGAGCAGTACGTC.

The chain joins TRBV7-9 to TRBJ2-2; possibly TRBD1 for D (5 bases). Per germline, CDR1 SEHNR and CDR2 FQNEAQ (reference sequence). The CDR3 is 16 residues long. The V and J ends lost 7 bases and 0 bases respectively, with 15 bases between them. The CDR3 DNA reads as TGTGCCAGCACCCCTCCGCAGGGCCCGAACACCGGGGAGCTGTTTTTT. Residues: CASTPPQGPNTGELFF.

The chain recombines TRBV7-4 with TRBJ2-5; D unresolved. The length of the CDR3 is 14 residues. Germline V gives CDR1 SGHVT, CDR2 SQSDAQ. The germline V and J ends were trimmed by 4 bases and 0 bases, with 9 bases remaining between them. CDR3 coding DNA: TGTGCCAGCAGCTCTAGAAAGTACCAAGAGACCCAGTACTTC. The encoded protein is CASSSRKYQETQYF.

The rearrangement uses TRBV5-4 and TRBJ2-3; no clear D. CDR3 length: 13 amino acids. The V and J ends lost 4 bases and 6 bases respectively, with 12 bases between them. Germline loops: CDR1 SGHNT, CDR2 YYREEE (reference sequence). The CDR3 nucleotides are TGTGCCAGCAGCCTCCCCCCGCACGATACGCAGTATTTT. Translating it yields CASSLPPHDTQYF.

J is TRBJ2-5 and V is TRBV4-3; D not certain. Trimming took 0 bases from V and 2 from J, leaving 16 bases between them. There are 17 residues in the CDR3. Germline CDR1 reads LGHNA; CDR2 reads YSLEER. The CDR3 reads CASSQDLGVRSQETQYF. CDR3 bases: TGCGCCAGCAGCCAAGATCTTGGGGTCAGGTCGCAAGAGACCCAGTACTTC.

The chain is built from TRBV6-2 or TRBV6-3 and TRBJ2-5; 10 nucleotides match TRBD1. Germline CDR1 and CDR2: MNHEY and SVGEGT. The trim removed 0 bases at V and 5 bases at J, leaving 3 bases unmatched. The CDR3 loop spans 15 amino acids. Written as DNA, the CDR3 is TGTGCCAGCAGTTACTCGGGACAGGGGTTCGAGACCCAGTACTTC. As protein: CASSYSGQGFETQYF.

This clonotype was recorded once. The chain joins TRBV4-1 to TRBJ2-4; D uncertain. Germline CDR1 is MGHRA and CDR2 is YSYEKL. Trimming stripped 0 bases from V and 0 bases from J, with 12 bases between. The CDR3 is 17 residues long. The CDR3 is CASSQDMAGGAKNIQYF. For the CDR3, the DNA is TGCGCCAGCAGCCAAGATATGGCAGGTGGAGCCAAAAACATTCAGTACTTC.

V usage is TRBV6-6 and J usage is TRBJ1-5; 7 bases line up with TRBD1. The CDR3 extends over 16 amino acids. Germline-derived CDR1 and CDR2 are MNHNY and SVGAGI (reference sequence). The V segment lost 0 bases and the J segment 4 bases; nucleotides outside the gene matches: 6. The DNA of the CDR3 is TGTGCCAGCAGTTACTCGAACAGGGGCATAAATCAGCCCCAGCATTTT. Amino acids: CASSYSNRGINQPQHF.

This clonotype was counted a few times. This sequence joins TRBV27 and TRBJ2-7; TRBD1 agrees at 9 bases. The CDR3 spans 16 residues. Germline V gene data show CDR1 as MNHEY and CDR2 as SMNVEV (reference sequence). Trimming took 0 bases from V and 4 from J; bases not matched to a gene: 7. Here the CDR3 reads CASSLSGQGSSYEQYF. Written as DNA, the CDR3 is TGTGCCAGCAGTTTATCAGGACAGGGGTCCAGTTACGAGCAGTACTTC.

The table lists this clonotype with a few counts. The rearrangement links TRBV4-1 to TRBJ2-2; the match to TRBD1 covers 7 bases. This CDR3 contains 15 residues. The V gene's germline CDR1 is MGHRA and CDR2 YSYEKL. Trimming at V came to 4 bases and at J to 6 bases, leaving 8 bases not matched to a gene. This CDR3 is CASSRGPTGAGELFF. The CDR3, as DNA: TGCGCCAGCAGCCGCGGACCCACAGGGGCCGGGGAGCTGTTTTTT.

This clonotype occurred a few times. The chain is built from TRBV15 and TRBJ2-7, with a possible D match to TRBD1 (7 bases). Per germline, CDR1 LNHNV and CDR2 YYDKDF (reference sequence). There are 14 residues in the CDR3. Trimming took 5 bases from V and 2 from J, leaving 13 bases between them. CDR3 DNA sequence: TGTGCCACCAGCGGCGGGGACAGCCCCTACGAGCAGTACTTC. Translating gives CATSGGDSPYEQYF.

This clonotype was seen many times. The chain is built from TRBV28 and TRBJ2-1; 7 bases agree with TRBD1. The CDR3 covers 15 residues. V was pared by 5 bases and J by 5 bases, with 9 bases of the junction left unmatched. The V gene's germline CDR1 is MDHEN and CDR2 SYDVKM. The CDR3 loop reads CASSPSRGIHNEQFF. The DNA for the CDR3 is TGTGCCAGCAGTCCATCCAGGGGGATCCACAATGAGCAGTTCTTC.

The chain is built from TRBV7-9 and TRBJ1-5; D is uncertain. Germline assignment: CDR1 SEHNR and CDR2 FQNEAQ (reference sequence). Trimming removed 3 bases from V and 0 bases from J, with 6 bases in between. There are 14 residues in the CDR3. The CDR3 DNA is TGTGCCAGCAGCTTTACCGATAGCAATCAGCCCCAGCATTTT. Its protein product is CASSFTDSNQPQHF.